In its sample, the clone carrying this TCR beta chain was seen a few times. This sample is part of a study of blood T cell repertoires in COVID-19. Overall study: Donors in the United States, Italy and Spain gave samples during acute or convalescent COVID-19. The cDNA or gDNA used as material had been derived from T cells, B-cell-depleted T cells, or PBMCs.

The germline gives CDR1 LNHDA, CDR2 SQIVND (reference sequence). This CDR3 spans 13 amino acids. Trimming at V came to 5 bases and at J to 6 bases, leaving 5 bases not matched to a gene. Authors' analysis steps: By means of reference gene primer amplification, nucleated cell counts were estimated. Profiling relied on immunoSEQ multiplex PCR, and the TCRdb table lists in-frame clones only, not all of them. The DNA was the basis for D and trimming; V, J and clone size are from that table. The profile shows 30,000 or so clones, around 90% of them singletons. The chain is built from TRBV19 and TRBJ2-5, with 8 bases aligning to TRBD1. The TCR comes from a man in his 60s with active COVID-19. The source material was peripheral blood. Here the CDR3 DNA reads TGTGCCAGTAGTCGACAGGGGAGGCAGACCCAGTACTTC. Translated, it gives CASSRQGRQTQYF.